The 14 T cell receptor beta chains given below trace back to one sample, sequenced in a study of blood T cell repertoires in COVID-19. Sequencing used immunoSEQ multiplex PCR; TCRdb keeps in-frame clones, though not all of them. The table shows around 160,000 clones, with approximately 85% occurring only once. Input material: peripheral blood. The receptors shown here come from a woman between 55 and 75 years old with COVID-19, enrolled during active disease.

The V call is TRBV11-2, the J call TRBJ1-2; a weak D match, TRBD1 (6 bases). Germline V CDR1 and CDR2: SGHAT, FQNNGV. This CDR3 is 15 amino acids long. The ends were cut back, 5 bases at V and 3 bases at J, with 16 bases in the middle. The CDR3 DNA sequence: TGTGCCAGCAGCCCCCGGGGGGGGGCGGACTATGGCTACACCTTC. Its protein is CASSPRGGADYGYTF.

The table lists this clone with a count of one. The chain joins TRBV12-3 or TRBV12-4 to TRBJ2-7; unclear D gene. The CDR3 covers 13 residues. The V end was cut by 3 bases, the J end by 2 bases, with 8 bases between. The CDR3 bases are TGTGCCAGCAGTTTTTCTCAGACCTACGAGCAGTACTTC. Translating gives CASSFSQTYEQYF.

This chain joins TRBV11-1 and TRBJ1-1; D is ambiguous. V lost 1 base to trimming and J lost 5 bases, with 11 bases between them. The CDR3 consists of 14 residues. Germline V gene data show CDR1 as SGHAT and CDR2 as FQDESV (reference sequence). DNA of the CDR3: TGTGCCAGCAGCTTAGGGAGGGATGGGACTGAAGCTTTCTTT. Its protein product is CASSLGRDGTEAFF. Looking up the rest from reference TRBV11-1 and TRBJ1-1 gives the full variable domain: EAEVAQSPRYKITEKSQAVAFWCDPISGHATLYWYRQILGQGPELLVQFQDESVVDDSQLPKDRFSAERLKGVDSTLKIQPAELGDSAMYLCASSLGRDGTEAFFGQGTRLTVV.

This clone was detected only once. The chain joins TRBV7-8 to TRBJ2-1; 10 nucleotides agree with TRBD2. The length of the CDR3 is 19 residues. The V segment lost 4 bases and the J segment 6 bases; nucleotides outside the gene matches: 18. Germline lookup yields CDR1 SGHVS and CDR2 FQNEAQ. This CDR3 reads CASSSQVAGGRAIINEQFF. The DNA of the CDR3 is TGTGCCAGCAGCTCCCAGGTAGCGGGGGGCAGGGCTATTATCAATGAGCAGTTCTTC.

This chain joins TRBV7-8 and TRBJ2-1, with 11 nucleotides matching TRBD2. The germline V gene has CDR1 SGHVS and CDR2 FQNEAQ. The CDR3 runs 15 residues. J gave up 15 bases and V 5 bases, and 15 bases lay outside the gene matches. The DNA of the CDR3 is TGTGCCAGCAGCCCGCTAGCGGGGGGCCTCGGTTGGTTGTTCTTC. The encoded protein is CASSPLAGGLGWLFF.

The chain has TRBV6-5 and TRBJ2-3, with a tentative D call TRBD1 (5 bases). The V end was cut by 5 bases, the J end by 0 bases, with 12 bases between. Germline assignment: CDR1 MNHEY and CDR2 SVGAGI. CDR3 size: 15 residues. The CDR3 region has the DNA TGTGCCAGCAGTCCATCGACAGTGAGCACAGATACGCAGTATTTT. It encodes CASSPSTVSTDTQYF.

The chain employs TRBV27 and TRBJ2-1; D call uncertain. This CDR3 is 12 amino acids long. The germline V gene has CDR1 MNHEY and CDR2 SMNVEV (reference sequence). Between the trimmed V and J ends, which lost 4 bases and 8 bases, there was a span of 9 bases. The CDR3 here is CASSSGGYEQFF. CDR3 sequence (DNA): TGTGCCAGCAGTTCCGGTGGTTATGAGCAGTTCTTC.

This clone was detected only once. The rearrangement links TRBV11-3 to TRBJ2-7; 9 nucleotides align to TRBD1. The CDR3 has 14 residues. Germline values: CDR1 SGHNT, CDR2 YENEEA. V was clipped by 6 bases and J by 2 bases; unmatched bases: 5. CDR3 protein: CASSLDRGAYEQYF. The CDR3 nucleotides read TGTGCCAGCAGTTTGGACAGGGGTGCCTACGAGCAGTACTTC.

The chain combines TRBV19 with TRBJ2-5, with 11 positions matching TRBD2. Germline loops: CDR1 LNHDA, CDR2 SQIVND (reference sequence). After removal of 6 bases from V and 2 bases from J, the junction contained 8 bases not matched to a gene. This CDR3 is built from 16 residues. The CDR3 coding sequence is TGTGCCAGTAGCCTAACTAGCGGGGGAGCTCAAGAGACCCAGTACTTC. Its protein product is CASSLTSGGAQETQYF.

This rearrangement joins TRBV6-1 to TRBJ1-3, with 12 bases that match TRBD1. The CDR3 runs to 19 residues. The V and J ends lost 1 base and 0 bases, in that order; junction bases with no gene match: 7. CDR1 is MNHNS and CDR2 is SASEGT in the germline V gene. This CDR3 reads CASSEGWGQGAISGNTIYF. The CDR3, as DNA: TGTGCCAGCAGTGAAGGATGGGGACAGGGGGCGATCTCTGGAAACACCATATATTTT.

This clone was found many times. The chain carries TRBV9 and TRBJ2-2, with D possibly being TRBD2 (6 bases). The V end lost 3 bases, the J end lost 5 bases, and 20 bases lay between the germline ends. CDR1 is SGDLS and CDR2 is YYNGEE in the germline V gene. The CDR3 is made up of 17 amino acids. DNA for the CDR3: TGTGCCAGCAGCGCCTCTAGGACAATCGGGAGTACCGGGGAGCTGTTTTTT. This encodes CASSASRTIGSTGELFF.

The chain carries TRBV13 and TRBJ1-5, with 7 bases aligning to TRBD1. CDR3 length equals 12 residues. Trimming removed 10 bases from V and 4 bases from J; junction bases left unmatched: 4. Germline V lookup: CDR1 PRHDT, CDR2 FYEKMQ (reference sequence). CDR3 loop: CAKTGCNQPQHF. In nucleotides, the CDR3 is TGTGCCAAGACAGGGTGTAATCAGCCCCAGCATTTT.

V and J are TRBV7-2 and TRBJ2-5, with 12 positions matching TRBD2. The CDR3 contains 15 residues. V dropped 5 bases and J dropped 3; count of bases not matched to a gene: 4. Germline V gene lookup returns CDR1 SGHTA and CDR2 FQGNSA. This CDR3 is CASSPGLAGKETQYF. The CDR3 DNA is TGTGCCAGCAGCCCCGGACTAGCGGGGAAAGAGACCCAGTACTTC.

Here the CDR3 reads CASSSYSGGNTGELFF. The CDR3, as DNA: TGTGCCAGCAGCTCCTACAGCGGGGGGAACACCGGGGAGCTGTTTTTT. The chain combines TRBV11-3 with TRBJ2-2; 8 nucleotides line up with TRBD2. The germline V gene encodes CDR1 SGHNT and CDR2 YENEEA. V was pared by 4 bases and J by 1 base, with 5 bases of the junction left unmatched. The CDR3 is made up of 16 amino acids.